A selection of T cell receptor beta chains follows, all from one sample in a study of T cell responses to AZD1222 COVID-19 vaccine. Generated by immunoSEQ multiplex PCR, the TCRdb table keeps only in-frame clones and is missing some. Of 120,000 or so clones listed, about 90% are singletons. The input for sequencing was peripheral blood, taken on day 0 of AZD1222 vaccination. The source is an adult in good health. Both conserved end residues are part of each CDR3. D genes are given only for firm matches. Size is omitted from some rows. Given values are once, few, many or a class for expanded clones.

d_gene	v_gene	j_gene	abundance	CDR3nt	CDR3aa
TRBD1	TRBV12-3/TRBV12-4	TRBJ1-1	.	TGTGCCAGCAGGAAGGGGGCGCATACGGAAGCTTTCTTT	CASRKGAHTEAFF
.	TRBV20-1	TRBJ2-2	.	TGCAGTGCTAGTATTCCGGGAGAGCTGTTTTTT	CSASIPGELFF
TRBD1	TRBV28	TRBJ1-1	.	TGTGCCAGCAGTTACTACAGGGGGCGCGGCATCACTGAAGCTTTCTTT	CASSYYRGRGITEAFF
.	TRBV11-2	TRBJ2-2	.	TGTGCCAGCAGCCTATTAAACACCGGGGAGCTGTTTTTT	CASSLLNTGELFF
.	TRBV9	TRBJ1-6	.	TGTGCCAGCAGCGTAGGACGAGATAATTCACCCCTCCACTTT	CASSVGRDNSPLHF
.	TRBV9	TRBJ1-4	.	TGTGCCAGCAGCGGGATCCCAGGGGTGGACGAAAAACTGTTTTTT	CASSGIPGVDEKLFF
TRBD1	TRBV28	TRBJ1-4	.	TGTGCCAGCAGGGAGGGACAGCGATATGAAAAACTGTTTTTT	CASREGQRYEKLFF
.	TRBV5-4	TRBJ2-3	.	TGTGCCAGCAGCCCCCTGGGGGGGCCCACAGATACGCAGTATTTT	CASSPLGGPTDTQYF
TRBD1	TRBV30	TRBJ1-3	.	TGTGCCTGGAGTGTTTTCCCGACGATGATCGGGACAGGGAGGGGAAACACCATATATTTT	CAWSVFPTMIGTGRGNTIYF
.	TRBV5-1	TRBJ2-2	.	TGCGCCAGCAGCCCCGCCCCATTTTCGAACACCGGGGAGCTGTTTTTT	CASSPAPFSNTGELFF
.	TRBV10-3	TRBJ2-7	once	TGTGCCATCAGTGAGTGGGGGGGCAGGGACTACGAGCAGTACTTC	CAISEWGGRDYEQYF
.	TRBV7-9	TRBJ2-1	.	TGTGCCAGCAGCTTAGAAGGTCGGGGTAATGAGCAGTTCTTC	CASSLEGRGNEQFF
.	TRBV19	TRBJ1-4	.	TGTGCCAGTAGTATAGGGGGCGGTGAAAAACTGTTTTTT	CASSIGGGEKLFF
.	TRBV2	TRBJ2-7	.	TGTGCCAGCGACCGTACCCCCTCCTACGAGCAGTACTTC	CASDRTPSYEQYF
.	TRBV7-3	TRBJ1-3	.	TGTGCCAGCAGCCTGGGGGAGTCTGGAAACACCATATATTTT	CASSLGESGNTIYF
.	TRBV30	TRBJ1-3	.	TGTGCCTGGAGTACAACAACTGGAAACACCATATATTTT	CAWSTTTGNTIYF
TRBD1	TRBV28	TRBJ1-1	.	TGTGCCAGCAGTTCAGAAGGGGGCGGTACTGAAGCTTTCTTT	CASSSEGGGTEAFF
TRBD2	TRBV2	TRBJ2-1	.	TGTGCCAGCACCCGGCGCCTAGCGGGAGTGGATGAGCAGTTCTTC	CASTRRLAGVDEQFF
.	TRBV3-1/TRBV3-2	TRBJ2-6	.	TGTGCCAGCAGCCAACGGACGGAGTCTGGGGCCAACGTCCTGACTTTC	CASSQRTESGANVLTF
.	TRBV11-3	TRBJ2-7	.	TGTGCCAGCAGCTATAAACAGGGTGGCGAGCAGTACTTC	CASSYKQGGEQYF
.	TRBV5-1	TRBJ2-7	.	TGCGCCAGCAGCTTGGACCCAAAAGGCTCGGACGAGCAGTACTTC	CASSLDPKGSDEQYF
.	TRBV21-1	TRBJ1-2	.	TGTGCCAGCAGTTTAATACATGGCTACACCTTC	CASSLIHGYTF
.	TRBV29-1	TRBJ2-6	once	TGCAGCGTTGATGAGGGGCCGATGGGGTCTGGGGCCAACGTCCTGACTTTC	CSVDEGPMGSGANVLTF
.	TRBV5-1	TRBJ1-1	.	TGCGCCAGCAGCTTGGCCGAGGGCTTTGAAGCTTTCTTT	CASSLAEGFEAFF
.	TRBV7-3	TRBJ2-1	.	TGTGCCACCTCGGCCGGGCCATCAACCTACAATGAGCAGTTCTTC	CATSAGPSTYNEQFF
.	TRBV27	TRBJ1-1	.	TGTGCCAGCAGCGGTCAACAGGAGATGAACACTGAAGCTTTCTTT	CASSGQQEMNTEAFF
.	TRBV27	TRBJ1-5	.	TGTGCCAGCAGTTTTCGAAGGAGTACCTCATGGGAGCAGCCCCAGCATTTT	CASSFRRSTSWEQPQHF
.	TRBV3-1/TRBV3-2	TRBJ1-2	.	TGTGCCAGCAGCCGTGGGCCGTACTATGGCTACACCTTC	CASSRGPYYGYTF
.	TRBV10-3	TRBJ1-1	.	TGTGCCACCGGGGGACCGGCAAGAAACACTGAAGCTTTCTTT	CATGGPARNTEAFF
TRBD2	TRBV7-3	TRBJ2-1	few	TGTGCCAGTGGACTAGCGGGAGGATCTTACAATGAGCAGTTCTTC	CASGLAGGSYNEQFF
.	TRBV5-1	TRBJ1-1	few	TGCGCCAGCAGCTCCACAGGGTTTAGCACTGAAGCTTTCTTT	CASSSTGFSTEAFF
TRBD1	TRBV28	TRBJ1-2	.	TGTGCCAGCAGTCCGGCGGACAGGATAGACTATGGCTACACCTTC	CASSPADRIDYGYTF
.	TRBV7-9	TRBJ2-7	.	TGTGCCAGCAGCCCCAACTTCGGGTTCGTGTACGAGCAGTACTTC	CASSPNFGFVYEQYF
.	TRBV6-5	TRBJ2-1	once	TGTGCCAGCAGTTACTCGGACGAGCAGTTCTTC	CASSYSDEQFF
TRBD2	TRBV5-1	TRBJ2-5	.	TGCGCCAGCAGCTCGGGACTAGTTCTCCCCCACTTC	CASSSGLVLPHF
TRBD1	TRBV5-4	TRBJ1-2	.	TGTGCCAGCAGCCTCCTGGACAGGACCCTCTATGGCTACACCTTC	CASSLLDRTLYGYTF
TRBD1	TRBV5-4	TRBJ2-1	.	TGTGCCAGCAGCTTGGACAGGGGGACCTACAATGAGCAGTTCTTC	CASSLDRGTYNEQFF
.	TRBV5-1	TRBJ2-3	.	TGCGCCAGCCGGCCCAGTGTACCTAGCACAGATACGCAGTATTTT	CASRPSVPSTDTQYF
TRBD2	TRBV24-1	TRBJ2-5	.	TGTGCCACCAGTGATGGCCCGGGGGGGGGAGAGACCCAGTACTTC	CATSDGPGGGETQYF
TRBD1	TRBV10-3	TRBJ1-1	.	TGTGCCACATCCCGAGGGGGCATACAAGCTTTCTTT	CATSRGGIQAFF
.	TRBV19	TRBJ1-5	.	TGTGCCAGTAGCCAAGGGTTTGGCCCCCTTGGGCCCCAGCATTTT	CASSQGFGPLGPQHF
.	TRBV15	TRBJ2-5	.	TGTGCCACCAGCAGAGGGGCCCAAGAGACCCAGTACTTC	CATSRGAQETQYF
TRBD2	TRBV7-9	TRBJ2-7	.	TGTGCCAGCAGTCAGGTACTAGCGGGAGCCCACGAGCAGTACTTC	CASSQVLAGAHEQYF
.	TRBV10-3	TRBJ2-5	few	TGTGCCATCAGTGTGGCAGCCGAAGAGACCCAGTACTTC	CAISVAAEETQYF
.	TRBV4-1	TRBJ1-2	.	TGCGCCAGCAGCCAAGATCCGGGGCGCCAAGGAGGTGGGGTAAACTATGGCTACACCTTC	CASSQDPGRQGGGVNYGYTF
TRBD1	TRBV19	TRBJ1-1	.	TGTGCCAGTAGTATAGGGGGACAGGGGATTGAAGCTTTCTTT	CASSIGGQGIEAFF
.	TRBV12-3/TRBV12-4	TRBJ1-1	.	TGTGCCAGCAGTTTTCTAGGTACTGAAGCTTTCTTT	CASSFLGTEAFF
.	TRBV19	TRBJ2-6	.	TGTGCCAGTAGTATAGCCGGACCGGGGGCCAACGTCCTGACTTTC	CASSIAGPGANVLTF
.	TRBV19	TRBJ1-1	.	TGTGCCAGTAGTATAGTCGAACAGCAAGCTTTCTTT	CASSIVEQQAFF
.	TRBV7-9	TRBJ1-4	.	TGTGCCAGCAGCTCCGGCGGGACTGCTAATGAAAAACTGTTTTTT	CASSSGGTANEKLFF
.	TRBV2	TRBJ2-3	.	TGTGCCAGCAGTGGGGAGCAGGGTAGCACAGATACGCAGTATTTT	CASSGEQGSTDTQYF